The sequence of this T cell receptor (beta chain) was determined in a study of identical twins. CDR3 length: 15 amino acids. J was trimmed by 3 bases and V by 2 bases; bases with no gene match: 6. Germline CDR1 reads SGHKS; CDR2 reads YYEKEE (reference sequence). cDNA molecules carried unique molecular identifiers, and template switching added a universal primer site. Via MiXCR, TCRdb re-called the 5' RACE reads, giving one row per CDR3 protein. The profile shows approximately 500,000 distinct CDR3 sequences, 20% to 25% of them singletons. These data were also reused for a study on T cells expressing NK-cell markers.

This receptor was obtained from a young woman in good health. Specimen: CD4+ T cells sorted from blood. The chain recombines TRBV5-5 with TRBJ1-1; TRBD1 matches 8 bases. CDR3 residues: CASSFSGTGHTEAFF. CDR3 in DNA: TGTGCCAGCAGCTTTTCCGGGACAGGCCACACTGAAGCTTTCTTT.